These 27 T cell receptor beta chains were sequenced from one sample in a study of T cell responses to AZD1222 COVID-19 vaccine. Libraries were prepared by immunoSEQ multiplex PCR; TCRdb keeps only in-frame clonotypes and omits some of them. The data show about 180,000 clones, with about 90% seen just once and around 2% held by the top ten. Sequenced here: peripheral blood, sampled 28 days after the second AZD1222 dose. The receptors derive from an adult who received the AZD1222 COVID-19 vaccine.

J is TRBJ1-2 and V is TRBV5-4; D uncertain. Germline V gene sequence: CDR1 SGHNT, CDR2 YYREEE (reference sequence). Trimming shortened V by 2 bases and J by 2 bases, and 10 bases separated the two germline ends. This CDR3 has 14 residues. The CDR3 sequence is CASSFKNSNYGYTF. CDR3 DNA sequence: TGTGCCAGCAGCTTCAAAAACTCCAACTATGGCTACACCTTC. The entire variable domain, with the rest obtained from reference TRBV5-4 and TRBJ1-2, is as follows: ETGVTQSPTHLIKTRGQQVTLRCSSQSGHNTVSWYQQALGQGPQFIFQYYREEENGRGNFPPRFSGLQFPNYSSELNVNALELDDSALYLCASSFKNSNYGYTFGSGTRLTVV.

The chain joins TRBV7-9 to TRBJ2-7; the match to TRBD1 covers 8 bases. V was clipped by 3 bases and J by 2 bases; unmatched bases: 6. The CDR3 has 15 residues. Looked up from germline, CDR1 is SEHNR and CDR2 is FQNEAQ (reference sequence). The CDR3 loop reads CASSLRTGTPYEQYF. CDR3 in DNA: TGTGCCAGCAGCTTGCGGACAGGGACTCCCTACGAGCAGTACTTC.

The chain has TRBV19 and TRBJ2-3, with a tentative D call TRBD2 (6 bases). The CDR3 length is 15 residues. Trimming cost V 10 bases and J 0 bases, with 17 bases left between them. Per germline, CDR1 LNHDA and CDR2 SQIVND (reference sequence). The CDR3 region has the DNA TGTGCCACAAGGGGTTTCGGGAGTAGCACAGATACGCAGTATTTT. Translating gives CATRGFGSSTDTQYF. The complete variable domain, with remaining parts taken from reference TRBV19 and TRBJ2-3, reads DGGITQSPKYLFRKEGQNVTLSCEQNLNHDAMYWYRQDPGQGLRLIYYSQIVNDFQKGDIAEGYSVSREKKESFPLTVTSAQKNPTAFYLCATRGFGSSTDTQYFGPGTRLTVL.

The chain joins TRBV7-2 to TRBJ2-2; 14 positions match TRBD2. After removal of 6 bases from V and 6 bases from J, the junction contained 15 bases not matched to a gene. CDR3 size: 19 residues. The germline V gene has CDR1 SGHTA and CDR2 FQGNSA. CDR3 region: CASSALGLAGGGGAGELFF. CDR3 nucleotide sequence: TGTGCCAGCAGTGCCCTCGGACTAGCGGGGGGAGGAGGGGCCGGGGAGCTGTTTTTT.

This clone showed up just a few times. The CDR3 loop reads CASSFRLFGEKLFF. The CDR3 nucleotides are TGTGCCAGCAGTTTTCGACTGTTCGGAGAAAAACTGTTTTTT. The chain employs TRBV27 and TRBJ1-4, with D unclear. The CDR3 spans 14 residues. Germline-derived CDR1 and CDR2 are MNHEY and SMNVEV (reference sequence). With 3 bases removed from V and 8 bases from J, the gap between germline ends came to 13 bases.

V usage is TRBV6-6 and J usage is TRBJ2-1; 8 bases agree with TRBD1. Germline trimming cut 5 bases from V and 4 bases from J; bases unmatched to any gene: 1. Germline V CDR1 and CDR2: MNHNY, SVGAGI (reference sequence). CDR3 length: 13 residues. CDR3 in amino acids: CASSRDRYNEQFF. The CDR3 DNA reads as TGTGCCAGCAGTAGGGACAGGTACAATGAGCAGTTCTTC.

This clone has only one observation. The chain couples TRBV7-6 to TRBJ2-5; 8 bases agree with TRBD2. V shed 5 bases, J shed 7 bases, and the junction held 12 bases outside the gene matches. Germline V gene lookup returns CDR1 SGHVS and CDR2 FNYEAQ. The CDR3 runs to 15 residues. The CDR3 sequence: CASSPRGGLPGTQYF. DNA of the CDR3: TGTGCCAGCAGCCCTCGGGGGGGCCTCCCTGGGACCCAGTACTTC.

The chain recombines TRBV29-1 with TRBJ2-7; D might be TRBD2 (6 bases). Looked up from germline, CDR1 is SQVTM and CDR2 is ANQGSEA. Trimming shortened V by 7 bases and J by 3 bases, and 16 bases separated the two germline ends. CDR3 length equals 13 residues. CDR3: CSAGDSPNYEQYF. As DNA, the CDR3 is TGCAGCGCCGGGGACTCTCCGAACTACGAGCAGTACTTC.

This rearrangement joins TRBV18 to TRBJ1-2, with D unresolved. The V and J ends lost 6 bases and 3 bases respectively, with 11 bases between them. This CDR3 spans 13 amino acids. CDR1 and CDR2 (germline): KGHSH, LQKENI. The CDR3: CASSLGGDYGYTF. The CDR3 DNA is TGTGCCAGCTCCCTGGGTGGGGACTATGGCTACACCTTC. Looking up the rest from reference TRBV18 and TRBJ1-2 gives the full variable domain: NAGVMQNPRHLVRRRGQEARLRCSPMKGHSHVYWYRQLPEEGLKFMVYLQKENIIDESGMPKERFSAEFPKEGPSILRIQQVVRGDSAAYFCASSLGGDYGYTFGSGTRLTVV.

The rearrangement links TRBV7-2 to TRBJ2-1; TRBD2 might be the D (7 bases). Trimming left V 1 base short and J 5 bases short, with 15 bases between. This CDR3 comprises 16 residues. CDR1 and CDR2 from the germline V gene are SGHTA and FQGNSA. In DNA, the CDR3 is TGTGCCAGCAGCTTAGGACTGCGGGGGCCCAACAATGAGCAGTTCTTC. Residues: CASSLGLRGPNNEQFF.

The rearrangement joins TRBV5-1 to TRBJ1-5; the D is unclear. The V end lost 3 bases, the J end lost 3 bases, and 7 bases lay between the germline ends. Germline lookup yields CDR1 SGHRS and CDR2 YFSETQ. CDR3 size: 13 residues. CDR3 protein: CASSYSPNQPQHF. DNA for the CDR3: TGCGCCAGCAGCTACTCCCCCAATCAGCCCCAGCATTTT.

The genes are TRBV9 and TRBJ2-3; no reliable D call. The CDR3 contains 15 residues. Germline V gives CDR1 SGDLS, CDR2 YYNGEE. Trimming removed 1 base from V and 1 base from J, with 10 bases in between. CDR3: CASSVRGDGTDTQYF. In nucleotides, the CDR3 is TGTGCCAGCAGCGTACGCGGAGACGGCACAGATACGCAGTATTTT.

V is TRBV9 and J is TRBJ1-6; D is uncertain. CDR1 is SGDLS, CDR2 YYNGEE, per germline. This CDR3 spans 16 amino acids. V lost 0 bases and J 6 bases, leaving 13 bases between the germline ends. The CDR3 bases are TGTGCCAGCAGCGTAGCTGGAGGGAACGGTAATTCACCCCTCCACTTT. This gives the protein CASSVAGGNGNSPLHF.

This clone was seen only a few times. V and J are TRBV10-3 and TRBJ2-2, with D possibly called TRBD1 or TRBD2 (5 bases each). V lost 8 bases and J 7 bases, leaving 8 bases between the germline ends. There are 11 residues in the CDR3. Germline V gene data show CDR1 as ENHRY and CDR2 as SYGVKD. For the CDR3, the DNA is TGTGCCATCCGGGGCGTCGGGGAGCTGTTTTTT. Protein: CAIRGVGELFF.

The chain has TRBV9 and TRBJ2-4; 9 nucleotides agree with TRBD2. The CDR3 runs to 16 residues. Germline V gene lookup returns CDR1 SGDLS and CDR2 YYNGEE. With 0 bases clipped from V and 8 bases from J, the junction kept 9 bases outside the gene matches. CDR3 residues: CASSVDPSGARDIQYF. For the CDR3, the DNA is TGTGCCAGCAGCGTAGACCCTAGCGGGGCTAGAGACATTCAGTACTTC.

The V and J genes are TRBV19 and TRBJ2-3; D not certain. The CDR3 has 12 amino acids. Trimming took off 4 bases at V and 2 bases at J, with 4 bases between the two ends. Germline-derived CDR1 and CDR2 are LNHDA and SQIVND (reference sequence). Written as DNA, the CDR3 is TGTGCCAGTAGTACTTACACAGATACGCAGTATTTT. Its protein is CASSTYTDTQYF.

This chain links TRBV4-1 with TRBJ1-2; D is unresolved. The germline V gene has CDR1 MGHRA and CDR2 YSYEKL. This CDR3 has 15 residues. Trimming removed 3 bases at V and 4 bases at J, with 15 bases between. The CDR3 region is CASSHGLEALYGYTF. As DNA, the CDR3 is TGCGCCAGCAGCCATGGACTCGAGGCCCTCTATGGCTACACCTTC.

CDR3 bases: TGTGCCAGCAGTTACCTATGGACAGACTCCTACGAGCAGTACTTC. This gives the protein CASSYLWTDSYEQYF. This chain uses TRBV6-6 with TRBJ2-7, with a weak D call TRBD1 (6 bases). Germline V gives CDR1 MNHNY, CDR2 SVGAGI (reference sequence). Trimming took 2 bases from V and 0 from J, leaving 11 bases between them. The CDR3 loop spans 15 amino acids.

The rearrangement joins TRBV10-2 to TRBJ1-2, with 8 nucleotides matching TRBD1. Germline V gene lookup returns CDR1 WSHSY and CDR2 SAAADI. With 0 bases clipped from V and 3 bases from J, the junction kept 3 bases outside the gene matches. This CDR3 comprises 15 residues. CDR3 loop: CASSESRGRDYGYTF. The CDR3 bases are TGCGCCAGCAGTGAGTCCAGGGGGCGCGACTATGGCTACACCTTC.

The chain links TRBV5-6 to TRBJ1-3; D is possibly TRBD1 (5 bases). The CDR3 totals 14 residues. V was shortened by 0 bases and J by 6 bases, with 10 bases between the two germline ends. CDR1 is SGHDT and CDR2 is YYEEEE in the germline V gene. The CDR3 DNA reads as TGTGCCAGCAGCTTGGCCCGCAGGGAAAACACCATATATTTT. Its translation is CASSLARRENTIYF.

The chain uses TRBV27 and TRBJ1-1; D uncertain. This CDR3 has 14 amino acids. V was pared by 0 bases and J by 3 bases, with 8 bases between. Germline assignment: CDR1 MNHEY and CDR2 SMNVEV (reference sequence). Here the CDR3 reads CASSLSGLDTEAFF. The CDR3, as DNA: TGTGCCAGCAGTTTATCGGGGTTAGACACTGAAGCTTTCTTT.

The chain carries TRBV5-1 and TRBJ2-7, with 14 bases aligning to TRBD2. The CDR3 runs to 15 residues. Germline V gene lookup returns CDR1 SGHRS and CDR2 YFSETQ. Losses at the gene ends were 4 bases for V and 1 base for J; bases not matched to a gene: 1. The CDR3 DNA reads TGCGCCAGCAGCCGGACTAGCGGGGGGTCCTACGAGCAGTACTTC. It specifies CASSRTSGGSYEQYF.

CDR3 protein: CASSSTVDQPQHF. Here the CDR3 DNA reads TGTGCCAGCAGCTCGACAGTGGATCAGCCCCAGCATTTT. The rearrangement uses TRBV7-9 and TRBJ1-5; a possible D gene is TRBD1 (5 bases). The CDR3 is made up of 13 amino acids. V gave up 4 bases and J gave up 5 bases, with 9 bases separating them. The V gene's germline CDR1 is SEHNR and CDR2 FQNEAQ (reference sequence).

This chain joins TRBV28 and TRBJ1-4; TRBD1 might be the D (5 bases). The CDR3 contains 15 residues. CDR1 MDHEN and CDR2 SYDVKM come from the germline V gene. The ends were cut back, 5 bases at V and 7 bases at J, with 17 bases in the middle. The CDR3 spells CASSNDGTRGEKLFF. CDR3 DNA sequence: TGTGCCAGCAGTAATGACGGGACCAGAGGTGAAAAACTGTTTTTT.

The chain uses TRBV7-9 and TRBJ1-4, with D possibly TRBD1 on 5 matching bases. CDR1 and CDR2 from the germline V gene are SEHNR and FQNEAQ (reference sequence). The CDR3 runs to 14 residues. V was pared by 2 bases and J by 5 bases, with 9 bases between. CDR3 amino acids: CASSLPGLNEKLFF. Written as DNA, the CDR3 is TGTGCCAGCAGCTTACCAGGGTTAAATGAAAAACTGTTTTTT.

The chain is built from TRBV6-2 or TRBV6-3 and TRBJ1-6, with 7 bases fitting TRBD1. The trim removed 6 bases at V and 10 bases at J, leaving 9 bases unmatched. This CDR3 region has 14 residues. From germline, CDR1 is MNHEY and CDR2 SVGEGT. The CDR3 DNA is TGTGCCAGCAGCCCCCGGCAGGGGGGCTCACCCCTCCACTTT. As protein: CASSPRQGGSPLHF.

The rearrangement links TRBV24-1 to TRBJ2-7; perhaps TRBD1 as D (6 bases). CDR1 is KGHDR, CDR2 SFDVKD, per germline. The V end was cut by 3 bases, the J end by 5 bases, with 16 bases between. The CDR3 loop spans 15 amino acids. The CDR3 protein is CATSDPQGAVDEQYF. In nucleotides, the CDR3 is TGTGCCACCAGTGATCCACAGGGCGCTGTGGACGAGCAGTACTTC.